Below, 24 T cell receptor beta chains from the same sample are listed, as sequenced in a study of shared clonotypes between healthy human individuals. Naive CD8 populations comprised CD45RO-negative cells positively selected for CCR7, excluding terminally differentiated effector memory CD45RA+ cells. Some clones are missing from TCRdb's copy, which holds only in-frame ones; the method was immunoSEQ multiplex PCR. This table holds millions of clones, about 95% found once. Sequencing used naive CD8+ T cells sorted from blood. The receptor set was obtained from a man aged 18 to 35 in good health.

This chain uses TRBV4-1 with TRBJ2-1; 8 bases match TRBD1. Losses at the gene ends were 2 bases for V and 9 bases for J; bases not matched to a gene: 6. Germline V gene lookup returns CDR1 MGHRA and CDR2 YSYEKL. The CDR3 consists of 14 residues. The CDR3 DNA reads TGCGCCAGCAGCCAACCGACAGGGGCCCCTGAGCAGTTCTTC. As protein: CASSQPTGAPEQFF.

This chain links TRBV7-9 with TRBJ2-1; D is unresolved. This CDR3 contains 13 residues. V was cut by 3 bases and J by 4 bases, with 7 bases left in between. Germline loops: CDR1 SEHNR, CDR2 FQNEAQ (reference sequence). The CDR3 is CASSLIVYNEQFF. DNA for the CDR3: TGTGCCAGCAGCTTGATAGTGTACAATGAGCAGTTCTTC. Drawing the rest from reference TRBV7-9 and TRBJ2-1, the complete variable domain is DTGVSQNPRHKITKRGQNVTFRCDPISEHNRLYWYRQTLGQGPEFLTYFQNEAQLEKSRLLSDRFSAERPKGSFSTLEIQRTEQGDSAMYLCASSLIVYNEQFFGPGTRLTVL.

The V and J genes are TRBV6-1 and TRBJ1-4; D gene uncertain. The CDR3 sequence is 15 residues long. V was cut by 1 base and J by 7 bases, with 13 bases left in between. CDR1 MNHNS and CDR2 SASEGT come from the germline V gene. The CDR3 nucleotides are TGTGCCAGCAGTGAAGGGTGGACTGGAAGTGAAAAACTGTTTTTT. Amino acid sequence: CASSEGWTGSEKLFF.

The chain employs TRBV6-4 and TRBJ1-6; 9 bases line up with TRBD1. CDR3 length equals 15 residues. The germline CDR1 and CDR2 sequences are MRHNA and SNTAGT. The V segment lost 2 bases and the J segment 7 bases; nucleotides outside the gene matches: 3. DNA of the CDR3: TGTGCCAGCAGTGACACAGGGGGCGCGAATTCACCCCTCCACTTT. Protein: CASSDTGGANSPLHF.

The chain is built from TRBV25-1 and TRBJ2-3; unclear D gene. The CDR3 is 14 residues long. The V end was cut by 3 bases, the J end by 4 bases, with 11 bases between. In germline, CDR1 is MGHDK, CDR2 SYGVNS. As DNA, the CDR3 is TGTGCCAGCAGTGACGCCATGGGCCCAGATACGCAGTATTTT. Translated: CASSDAMGPDTQYF.

V gene TRBV27 combines with J gene TRBJ2-7, with TRBD2 matching over 9 bases. In germline, CDR1 is MNHEY, CDR2 SMNVEV (reference sequence). The length of the CDR3 is 14 residues. Trimming cost V 5 bases and J 0 bases; bases outside gene matches: 2. CDR3: CASSHSGSSYEQYF. CDR3 coding DNA: TGTGCCAGCAGTCATAGCGGGAGCTCCTACGAGCAGTACTTC.

V is TRBV28 and J is TRBJ1-1; D is ambiguous. CDR1 and CDR2 (germline): MDHEN, SYDVKM. This CDR3 has 16 residues. Trimming pared 5 bases from V and 0 bases from J, leaving 16 bases between. Written as DNA, the CDR3 is TGTGCCAGCAGTCCCCGGGTGGTAACAGTGAACACTGAAGCTTTCTTT. Amino acid sequence: CASSPRVVTVNTEAFF.

This clone is a singleton in its sample. The chain uses TRBV19 and TRBJ2-7; TRBD1 agrees at 7 bases. The CDR3 is 14 amino acids. After removal of 4 bases from V and 2 bases from J, the junction contained 5 bases not matched to a gene. Germline V CDR1 and CDR2: LNHDA, SQIVND (reference sequence). CDR3 protein: CASSNRGNPYEQYF. CDR3 DNA sequence: TGTGCCAGTAGTAACAGGGGCAACCCCTACGAGCAGTACTTC.

The V and J genes are TRBV13 and TRBJ2-1; 9 bases match TRBD1. J was trimmed by 0 bases and V by 6 bases; bases with no gene match: 3. The CDR3 consists of 15 residues. Germline V gives CDR1 PRHDT, CDR2 FYEKMQ (reference sequence). CDR3 nucleotides: TGTGCCAGCAGTGCGACAGGGGGCTCCTACAATGAGCAGTTCTTC. Its protein is CASSATGGSYNEQFF. Full variable domain (missing parts from reference TRBV13 and TRBJ2-1): AAGVIQSPRHLIKEKRETATLKCYPIPRHDTVYWYQQGPGQDPQFLISFYEKMQSDKGSIPDRFSAQQFSDYHSELNMSSLELGDSALYFCASSATGGSYNEQFFGPGTRLTVL.

Note on this clone: Other DNA sequences within the sample encode an identical CDR3. This chain joins TRBV7-9 and TRBJ2-7; D not certain. V was cut by 3 bases and J by 7 bases, with 7 bases left in between. CDR3 size: 11 residues. Germline-derived CDR1 and CDR2 are SEHNR and FQNEAQ (reference sequence). The CDR3 DNA sequence: TGTGCCAGCAGCTTTTCAGGAGAGCAGTACTTC. It yields the protein CASSFSGEQYF.

The chain links TRBV5-6 to TRBJ2-4, with TRBD2 matching over 7 bases. From germline, CDR1 is SGHDT and CDR2 YYEEEE. The V segment lost 0 bases and the J segment 8 bases; nucleotides outside the gene matches: 5. CDR3 size: 14 residues. The CDR3 loop reads CASSLGRGGDIQYF. CDR3 DNA sequence: TGTGCCAGCAGCTTGGGTAGGGGAGGGGACATTCAGTACTTC. The variable domain in full, with the rest retrieved from reference TRBV5-6 and TRBJ2-4, is DAGVTQSPTHLIKTRGQQVTLRCSPKSGHDTVSWYQQALGQGPQFIFQYYEEEERQRGNFPDRFSGHQFPNYSSELNVNALLLGDSALYLCASSLGRGGDIQYFGAGTRLSVL.

This chain connects TRBV10-1 to TRBJ1-6; a weak D match, TRBD1 (6 bases). From germline, CDR1 is WNHNN and CDR2 SYGVQD (reference sequence). V was shortened by 0 bases and J by 5 bases, with 17 bases between the two germline ends. This CDR3 has 18 residues. DNA for the CDR3: TGCGCCAGCAGTGAGTCCTTTGCGGGGGGCATTAATAATTCACCCCTCCACTTT. Translated: CASSESFAGGINNSPLHF.

The gene calls are TRBV2 and TRBJ2-2, with 9 bases matching TRBD2. Losses at the gene ends were 0 bases for V and 4 bases for J; bases not matched to a gene: 9. This CDR3 has 18 residues. The germline V gene encodes CDR1 SNHLY and CDR2 FYNNEI. The CDR3 sequence: CASSEASSGRSSTGELFF. For the CDR3, the DNA is TGTGCCAGCAGTGAAGCAAGTAGCGGGAGAAGTAGCACCGGGGAGCTGTTTTTT. The full variable domain, completed using reference TRBV2 and TRBJ2-2, is EPEVTQTPSHQVTQMGQEVILRCVPISNHLYFYWYRQILGQKVEFLVSFYNNEISEKSEIFDDQFSVERPDGSNFTLKIRSTKLEDSAMYFCASSEASSGRSSTGELFFGEGSRLTVL.

The V gene is TRBV10-2, the J gene TRBJ2-7, with TRBD2 matching 8 bases. J lost 5 bases, V lost 4 bases, and 7 bases had no gene match. Germline-derived CDR1 and CDR2 are WSHSY and SAAADI. The CDR3 spans 14 residues. Here the CDR3 reads CASSVTSGSDEQYF. The DNA for the CDR3 is TGCGCCAGCAGTGTCACTAGCGGTTCAGACGAGCAGTACTTC.

With regard to this clone: The same CDR3 is also encoded by other DNA sequences in this sample. The V and J genes are TRBV27 and TRBJ1-3; no definite D call. The CDR3 extends over 14 amino acids. Per the germline V gene, CDR1 is MNHEY and CDR2 is SMNVEV (reference sequence). V gave up 0 bases and J gave up 1 base, with 4 bases separating them. CDR3 sequence (DNA): TGTGCCAGCAGTTTATCTGGGTCTGGAAACACCATATATTTT. This encodes CASSLSGSGNTIYF.

The chain employs TRBV28 and TRBJ2-5; possibly TRBD1 for D (6 bases). CDR3 length: 17 amino acids. V lost 5 bases, J lost 2 bases, and 21 bases lay in between. Germline lookup yields CDR1 MDHEN and CDR2 SYDVKM. In nucleotides, the CDR3 is TGTGCCAGCAGTCCATTCCGGGACAAACTACCTCAAGAGACCCAGTACTTC. This sequence encodes CASSPFRDKLPQETQYF.

The genes are TRBV6-5 and TRBJ2-7; 10 positions agree with TRBD1. Trimming at V came to 7 bases and at J to 0 bases, leaving 6 bases not matched to a gene. Germline V gene lookup returns CDR1 MNHEY and CDR2 SVGAGI. The CDR3 consists of 15 residues. The CDR3 DNA follows: TGTGCCAGCATGGACAGGGACAGGGGCTCCTACGAGCAGTACTTC. It codes for CASMDRDRGSYEQYF.

The chain recombines TRBV9 with TRBJ2-2; tentatively, D is TRBD1 (5 bases). The length of the CDR3 is 15 residues. Germline loops: CDR1 SGDLS, CDR2 YYNGEE. V was clipped by 0 bases and J by 4 bases, with 10 bases between them. The DNA of the CDR3 is TGTGCCAGCAGCGTAGGGTTAGGGGCCACCGGGGAGCTGTTTTTT. This translates into CASSVGLGATGELFF.

The chain combines TRBV5-6 with TRBJ2-3, with D unclear. Germline assignment: CDR1 SGHDT and CDR2 YYEEEE. V gave up 3 bases and J gave up 5 bases, with 10 bases separating them. The CDR3 extends over 13 amino acids. CDR3 residues: CASSSFVGDTQYF. CDR3 sequence (DNA): TGTGCCAGCAGCTCCTTCGTCGGAGATACGCAGTATTTT.

The table lists this clone with a count of one. The rearrangement joins TRBV19 to TRBJ1-1; no firm D call. This CDR3 is 14 amino acids long. Germline V gene lookup returns CDR1 LNHDA and CDR2 SQIVND (reference sequence). V was clipped by 7 bases and J by 1 base, with 13 bases between them. The CDR3, as DNA: TGTGCCAGTACTGTTCAGGTTACGAACACTGAAGCTTTCTTT. It yields the protein CASTVQVTNTEAFF.

This sequence joins TRBV28 and TRBJ2-7, with D perhaps matching TRBD1 (6 bases). Trimming left V 5 bases short and J 1 base short, with 12 bases between. The CDR3 is 14 amino acids. Germline values: CDR1 MDHEN, CDR2 SYDVKM. The CDR3 sequence is CASSQGPVSYEQYF. DNA for the CDR3: TGTGCCAGCAGTCAGGGGCCCGTATCCTACGAGCAGTACTTC.

Only one count was recorded for this clone. The DNA for the CDR3 is TGTGCCAGCAGCTTAGTAGGTAGCGGGGGGCCTTTTCCTGGCAATGAGCAGTTCTTC. Protein: CASSLVGSGGPFPGNEQFF. The rearrangement joins TRBV11-2 to TRBJ2-1, with 10 positions matching TRBD2. Germline loops: CDR1 SGHAT, CDR2 FQNNGV. This CDR3 spans 19 amino acids. J gave up 6 bases and V 1 base, and 15 bases lay outside the gene matches.

The CDR3 spells CASSVGNRQVYNEQFF. CDR3 DNA: TGTGCCAGCAGCGTAGGGAACAGACAGGTCTACAATGAGCAGTTCTTC. This chain connects TRBV9 to TRBJ2-1; D is perhaps TRBD1 (6 bases). The CDR3 totals 16 residues. CDR1 and CDR2 (germline): SGDLS, YYNGEE. With 0 bases removed from V and 3 bases from J, the gap between germline ends came to 13 bases.

The chain uses TRBV6-1 and TRBJ1-2; D not resolved. The CDR3 has 13 residues. The V gene lost 1 base and the J gene lost 4 bases, with 7 bases spanning the gap. Germline CDR1 and CDR2: MNHNS and SASEGT. In DNA, the CDR3 is TGTGCCAGCAGTGAAGGGTACAGCTATGGCTACACCTTC. It yields the protein CASSEGYSYGYTF.